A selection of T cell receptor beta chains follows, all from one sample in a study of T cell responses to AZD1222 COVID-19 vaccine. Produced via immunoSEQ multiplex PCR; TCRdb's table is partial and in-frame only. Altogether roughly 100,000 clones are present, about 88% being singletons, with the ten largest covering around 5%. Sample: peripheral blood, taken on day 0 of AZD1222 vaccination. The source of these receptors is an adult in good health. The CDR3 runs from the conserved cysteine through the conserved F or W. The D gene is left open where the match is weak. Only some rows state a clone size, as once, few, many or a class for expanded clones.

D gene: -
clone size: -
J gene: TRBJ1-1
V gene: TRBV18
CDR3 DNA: TGTGCCAGCTCACCCACGTCGAACACTGAAGCTTTCTTT
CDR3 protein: CASSPTSNTEAFF

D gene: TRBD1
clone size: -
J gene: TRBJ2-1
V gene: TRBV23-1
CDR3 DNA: TGCGCCAGCACCCTAACAGGGGGCGCTGGATCTAATGAGCAGTTCTTC
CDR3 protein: CASTLTGGAGSNEQFF

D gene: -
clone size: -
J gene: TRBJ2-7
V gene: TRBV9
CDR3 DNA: TGTGCCAGCAGCGTCTCCCCGACACCCTACGAGCAGTACTTC
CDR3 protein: CASSVSPTPYEQYF

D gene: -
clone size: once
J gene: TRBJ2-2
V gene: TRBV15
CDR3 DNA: TGTGCCACCAGCCTCCCGGTGAACACCGGGGAGCTGTTTTTT
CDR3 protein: CATSLPVNTGELFF

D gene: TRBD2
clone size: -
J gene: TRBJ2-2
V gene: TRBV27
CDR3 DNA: TGTGCCAGCAGGACGGGACTACTGAACACCGGGGAGCTGTTTTTT
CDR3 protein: CASRTGLLNTGELFF

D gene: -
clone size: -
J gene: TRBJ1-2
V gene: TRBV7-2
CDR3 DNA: TGTGCCAGCAGCCTGGACAGTTTCAACTATGGCTACACCTTC
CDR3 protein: CASSLDSFNYGYTF

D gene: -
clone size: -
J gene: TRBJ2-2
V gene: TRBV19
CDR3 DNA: TGTGCCAGTAGTATCGGAAACACCGGGGAGCTGTTTTTT
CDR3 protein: CASSIGNTGELFF

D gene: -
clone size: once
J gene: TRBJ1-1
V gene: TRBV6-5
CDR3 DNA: TGTGCCAGCAGTTACTCCCAGGGCCGGAACACTGAAGCTTTCTTT
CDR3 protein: CASSYSQGRNTEAFF

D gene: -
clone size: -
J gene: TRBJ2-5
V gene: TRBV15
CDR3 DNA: TGTGCCACCAGCAGAGATCGGCAGGGTAACACGGAGACCCAGTACTTC
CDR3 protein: CATSRDRQGNTETQYF

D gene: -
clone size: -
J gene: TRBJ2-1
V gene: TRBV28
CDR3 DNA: TGTGCCAGCAGAGGTTCCCCGGGACTCCGCCAATTCTTC
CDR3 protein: CASRGSPGLRQFF

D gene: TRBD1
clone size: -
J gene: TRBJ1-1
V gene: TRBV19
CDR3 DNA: TGTGCCAGTAGTAAGGGGACAGGAGGAGTGGGAACTGAAGCTTTCTTT
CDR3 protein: CASSKGTGGVGTEAFF

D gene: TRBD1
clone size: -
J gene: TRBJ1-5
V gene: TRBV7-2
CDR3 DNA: TGTGCCAGCAGCTCGGACAGGGGGATCGGTCCCCAGCATTTT
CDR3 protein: CASSSDRGIGPQHF

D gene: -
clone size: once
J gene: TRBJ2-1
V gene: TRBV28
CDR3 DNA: TGTGCCAGCAGTTCCCCCCCTTCGTCGTGGGAGCAGTTCTTC
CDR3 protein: CASSSPPSSWEQFF

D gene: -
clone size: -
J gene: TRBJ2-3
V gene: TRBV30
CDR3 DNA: TGTGCCTGGAGTGCCGACACCACAGATACGCAGTATTTT
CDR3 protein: CAWSADTTDTQYF

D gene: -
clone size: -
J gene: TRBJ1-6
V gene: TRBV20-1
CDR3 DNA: TGCAGTGCCAGTCCCCTAAACTCGGGGTCCTATAATTCACCCCTCCACTTT
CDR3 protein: CSASPLNSGSYNSPLHF

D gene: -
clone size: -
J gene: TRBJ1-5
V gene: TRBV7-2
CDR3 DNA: TGTGCCAGCAGCTTAGGGGGGCGTTATAGCAATCAGCCCCAGCATTTT
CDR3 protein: CASSLGGRYSNQPQHF

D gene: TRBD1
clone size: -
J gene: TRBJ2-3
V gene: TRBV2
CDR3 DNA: TGTGCCAGTACGGGGGGACAGGGTGTAGATACGCAGTATTTT
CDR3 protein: CASTGGQGVDTQYF

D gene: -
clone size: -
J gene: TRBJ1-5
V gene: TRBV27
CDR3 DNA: TGTGCCAGCAGGGAGAGGGACCAGAGCAATCAGCCCCAGCATTTT
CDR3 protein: CASRERDQSNQPQHF

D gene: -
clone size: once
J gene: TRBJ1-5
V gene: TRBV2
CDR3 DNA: TGTGCCAGCAGTGTGTCCGGGATAAGCAATCAGCCCCAGCATTTT
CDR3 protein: CASSVSGISNQPQHF

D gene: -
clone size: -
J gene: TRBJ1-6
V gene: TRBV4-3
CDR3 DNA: TGCGCCAGCAGCCAGCACAGGGCTTCACCCCTCCACTTT
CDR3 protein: CASSQHRASPLHF

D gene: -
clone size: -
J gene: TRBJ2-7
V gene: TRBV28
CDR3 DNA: TGTGCCAGCAGACAAGTGGGGGAAAGGCGACCCTACGAGCAGTACTTC
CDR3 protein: CASRQVGERRPYEQYF

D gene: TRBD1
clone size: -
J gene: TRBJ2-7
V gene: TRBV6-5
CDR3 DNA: TGTGCCAGCAGTTACGGGGCCTCAGGGGGCTCCTACGAGCAGTACTTC
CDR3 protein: CASSYGASGGSYEQYF

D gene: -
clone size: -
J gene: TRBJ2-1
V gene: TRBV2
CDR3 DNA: TGTGCCAGCCGGGACCCCGTCCTGGACCACAATGAGCAGTTCTTC
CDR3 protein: CASRDPVLDHNEQFF

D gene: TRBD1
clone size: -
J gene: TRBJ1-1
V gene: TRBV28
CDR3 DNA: TGTGCCAGCAGTTCACTGGGACAGGGCAACACTGAAGCTTTCTTT
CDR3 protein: CASSSLGQGNTEAFF

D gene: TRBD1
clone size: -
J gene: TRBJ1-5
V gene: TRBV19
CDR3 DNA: TGTGCCAGTAGTACTCCCGGGACAGGAGGCAATCAGCCCCAGCATTTT
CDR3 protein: CASSTPGTGGNQPQHF

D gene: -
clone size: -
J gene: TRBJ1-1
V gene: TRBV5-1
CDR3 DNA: TGCGCCAGCAGCCTCAAGGACAGGAACACTGAAGCTTTCTTT
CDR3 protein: CASSLKDRNTEAFF

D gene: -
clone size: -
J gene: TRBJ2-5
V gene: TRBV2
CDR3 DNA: TGTGCCAGCAGTGCCTCCGGGGAGACCCAGTACTTC
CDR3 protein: CASSASGETQYF

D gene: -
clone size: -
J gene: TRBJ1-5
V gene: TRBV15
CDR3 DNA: TGTGCCACCAGCAGAACTGGGGCCAGCAATCAGCCCCAGCATTTT
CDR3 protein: CATSRTGASNQPQHF

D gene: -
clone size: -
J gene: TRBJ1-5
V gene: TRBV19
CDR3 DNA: TGTGCCAGTAGTACCCGAGGGCCCCAGCATTTT
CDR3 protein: CASSTRGPQHF

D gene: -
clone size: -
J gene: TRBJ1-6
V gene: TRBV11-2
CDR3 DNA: TGTGCCAGCAGCTTAGAGGGGCACGGTTCACCCCTCCACTTT
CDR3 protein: CASSLEGHGSPLHF

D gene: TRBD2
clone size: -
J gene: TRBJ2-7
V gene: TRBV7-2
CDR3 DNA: TGTGCCAGCAGCTTCTTCCCAGCGGGGGGGCTTTACGAGCAGTACTTC
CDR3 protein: CASSFFPAGGLYEQYF

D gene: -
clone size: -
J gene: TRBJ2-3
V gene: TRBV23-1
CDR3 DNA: TGCGCCAGCCCCCTCGGAGTTGGGAGCACAGATACGCAGTATTTT
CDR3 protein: CASPLGVGSTDTQYF

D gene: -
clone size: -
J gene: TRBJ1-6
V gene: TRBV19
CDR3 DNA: TGTGCCAGTAGTATAGAGGGATCACCCCTCCACTTT
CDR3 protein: CASSIEGSPLHF

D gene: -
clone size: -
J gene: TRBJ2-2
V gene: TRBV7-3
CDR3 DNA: TGTGCCAGCAGCGACACCGGGGCCGGGGAGCTGTTTTTT
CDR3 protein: CASSDTGAGELFF

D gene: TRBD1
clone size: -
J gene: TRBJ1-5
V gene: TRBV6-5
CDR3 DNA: TGTGCCAGCAGAACCGGACAGGGCAGCAATCAGCCCCAGCATTTT
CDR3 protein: CASRTGQGSNQPQHF

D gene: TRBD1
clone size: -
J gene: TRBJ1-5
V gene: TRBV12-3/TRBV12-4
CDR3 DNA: TGTGCCAGCAGTAGGACAGGTGGTCAGCCCCAGCATTTT
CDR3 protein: CASSRTGGQPQHF

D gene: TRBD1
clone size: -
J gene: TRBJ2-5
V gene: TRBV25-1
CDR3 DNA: TGTGCCAGCAGTGAGGCCAGGGGGATTCAAGAGACCCAGTACTTC
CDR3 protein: CASSEARGIQETQYF

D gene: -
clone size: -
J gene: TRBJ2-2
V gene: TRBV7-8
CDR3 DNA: TGTGCCAGCAGCATCGGACAGTTCACCGGGGAGCTGTTTTTT
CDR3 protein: CASSIGQFTGELFF

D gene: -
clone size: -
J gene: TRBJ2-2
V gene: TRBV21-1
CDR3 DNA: TGTGCCAGCGCCAAACTCCGGGACAGGGCAAGGGGAGGCACCGGGGAGCTGTTTTTT
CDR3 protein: CASAKLRDRARGGTGELFF

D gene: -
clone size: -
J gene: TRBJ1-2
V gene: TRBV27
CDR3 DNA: TGTGCCAGCAGTCAATCCGGGAGCTATGGCTACACCTTC
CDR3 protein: CASSQSGSYGYTF

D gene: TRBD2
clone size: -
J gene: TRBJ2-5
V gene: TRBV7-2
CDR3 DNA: TGTGCCAGCAGTTCCGCCCTAGCGGGGGCCCATGGGGAGACCCAGTACTTC
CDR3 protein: CASSSALAGAHGETQYF

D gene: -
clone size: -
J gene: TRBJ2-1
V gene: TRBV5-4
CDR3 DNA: TGTGCCAGCAGCTATAGCGGAAGCTCCTACAATGAGCAGTTCTTC
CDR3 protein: CASSYSGSSYNEQFF

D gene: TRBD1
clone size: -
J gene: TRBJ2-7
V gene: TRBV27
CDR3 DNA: TGTGCCAGCAGTTCAACAGGGGGTGAGCAGTACTTC
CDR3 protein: CASSSTGGEQYF

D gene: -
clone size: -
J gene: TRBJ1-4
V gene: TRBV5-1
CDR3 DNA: TGCGCCAGCAGCTCCGGCCCGCCGGGTGAAAAACTGTTTTTT
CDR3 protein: CASSSGPPGEKLFF

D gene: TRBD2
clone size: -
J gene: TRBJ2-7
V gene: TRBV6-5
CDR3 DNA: TGTGCCAGCAGTTACACCCGGGCGGGAGGGGGCGAGCAGTACTTC
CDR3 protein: CASSYTRAGGGEQYF

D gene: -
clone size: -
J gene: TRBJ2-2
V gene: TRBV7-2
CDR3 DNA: TGTGCCAGCAGCTTGAGCACCGGGGAGCTGTTTTTT
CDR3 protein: CASSLSTGELFF

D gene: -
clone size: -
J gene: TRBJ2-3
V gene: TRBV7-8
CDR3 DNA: TGTGCCAGCAGCTTTTTGACATCTGGAACAGATACGCAGTATTTT
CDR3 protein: CASSFLTSGTDTQYF

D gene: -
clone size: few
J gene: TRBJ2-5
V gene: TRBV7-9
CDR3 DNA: TGTGCCAGCAGCTTGGGTAGGGGGTTGGAGACCCAGTACTTC
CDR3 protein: CASSLGRGLETQYF

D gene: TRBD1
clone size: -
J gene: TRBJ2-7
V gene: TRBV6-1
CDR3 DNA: TGTGCCAGCAGTGAGGACAGGGGAATCGACGAGCAGTACTTC
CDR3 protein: CASSEDRGIDEQYF

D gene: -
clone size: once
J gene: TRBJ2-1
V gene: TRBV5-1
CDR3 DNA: TGCGCCAGCAGCTTGGGGGCGGTTATAAATGAGCAGTTCTTC
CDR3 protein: CASSLGAVINEQFF

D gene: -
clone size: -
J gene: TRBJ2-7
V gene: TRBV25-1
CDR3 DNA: TGTGCCAGCACCGCAGGTTTCAAACAGTACTTC
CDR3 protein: CASTAGFKQYF

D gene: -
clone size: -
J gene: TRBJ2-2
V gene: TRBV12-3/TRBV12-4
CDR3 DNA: TGTGCCAGCAGGCAAAACACCGGGGAGCTGTTTTTT
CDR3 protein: CASRQNTGELFF

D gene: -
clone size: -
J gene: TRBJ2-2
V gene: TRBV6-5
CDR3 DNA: TGTGCCAGCCGAACAGGAACGGGGGCCGGGGAGCTGTTTTTT
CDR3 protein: CASRTGTGAGELFF

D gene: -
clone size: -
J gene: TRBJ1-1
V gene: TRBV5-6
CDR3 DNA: TGTGCCAGCAGCGGACGGGGAGGGGGTTTCGACACTGAAGCTTTCTTT
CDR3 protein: CASSGRGGGFDTEAFF

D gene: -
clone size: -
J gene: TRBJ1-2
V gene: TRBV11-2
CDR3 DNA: TGTGCCAGCAGCTTAAGGGGGGGTGTTGGTTACACCTTC
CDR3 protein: CASSLRGGVGYTF

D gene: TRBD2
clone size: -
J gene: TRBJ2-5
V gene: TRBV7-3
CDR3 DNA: TGTGCCAGCAGCCCCCGTGGGACTAGCCGATGGGAGACCCAGTACTTC
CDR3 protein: CASSPRGTSRWETQYF

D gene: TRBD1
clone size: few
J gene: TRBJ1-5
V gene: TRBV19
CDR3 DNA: TGTGCCAGTAGCCCCAGGGGGCGCAAGGATCAGCCCCAGCATTTT
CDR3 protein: CASSPRGRKDQPQHF

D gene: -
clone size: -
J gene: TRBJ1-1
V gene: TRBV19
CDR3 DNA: TGTGCCAGTAGTATAGGGCTGTTGAACACTGAAGCTTTCTTT
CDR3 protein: CASSIGLLNTEAFF